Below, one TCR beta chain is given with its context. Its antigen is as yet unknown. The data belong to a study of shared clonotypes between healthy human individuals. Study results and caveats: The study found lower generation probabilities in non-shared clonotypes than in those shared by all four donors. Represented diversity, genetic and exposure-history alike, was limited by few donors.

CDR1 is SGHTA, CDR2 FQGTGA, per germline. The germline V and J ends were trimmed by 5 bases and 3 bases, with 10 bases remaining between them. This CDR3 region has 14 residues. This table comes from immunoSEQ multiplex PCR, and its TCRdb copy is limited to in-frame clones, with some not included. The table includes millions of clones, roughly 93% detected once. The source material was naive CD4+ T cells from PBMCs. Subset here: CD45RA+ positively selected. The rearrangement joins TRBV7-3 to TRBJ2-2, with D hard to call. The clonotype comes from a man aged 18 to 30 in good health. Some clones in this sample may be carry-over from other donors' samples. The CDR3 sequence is CASSPSLYTGELFF. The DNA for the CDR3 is TGTGCCAGCAGCCCGAGCCTTTACACCGGGGAGCTGTTTTTT.